Listed below are T cell receptor beta chains from one sample, sequenced in a study of T cell repertoires in cytomegalovirus infection. TCRdb passed the reads through MiXCR, listing each CDR3 protein once. The table has roughly 190,000 distinct CDR3 sequences, approximately 9.7% seen once. Sequencing used PBMCs. These receptors came from a human donor in good health (CMV status not recorded). Some clones in this sample may be carry-over from other donors' samples. The CDR3 runs from the conserved cysteine through the conserved F or W. Each record gives: V gene, CDR3 protein.

v_gene: TRBV7-2
CDR3aa: CASSPGDRENQPQHF

v_gene: TRBV2
CDR3aa: CASSEELYNEQFF

v_gene: TRBV7-2
CDR3aa: CASSPTWTGTGGYTF

v_gene: TRBV7-8
CDR3aa: CASSLDGHAEAFF

v_gene: TRBV7-9
CDR3aa: CASSPWTGVGNEQFF

v_gene: TRBV12-3/TRBV12-4
CDR3aa: CASTTSGVDTEAFF

v_gene: TRBV28
CDR3aa: CASSLYAYEQYF

v_gene: TRBV20-1
CDR3aa: CSARDGGRLNEQFF

v_gene: TRBV12-3/TRBV12-4
CDR3aa: CASSPYRGGSNEQYF

v_gene: TRBV28
CDR3aa: CASRTGGFYGYTF